These T cell receptor beta chains were read from a single sample in a study of blood T cell repertoires in COVID-19. Assay: immunoSEQ multiplex PCR; the TCRdb copy retains only in-frame clones and omits some. This table has approximately 50,000 clones, about 83% appearing once. The sequencing input was peripheral blood. Receptors were obtained from a human donor in a cohort sampled during active COVID-19. The CDR3 runs from the conserved cysteine through the conserved F or W. The order of the fields is clone size, J gene, D gene, V gene, CDR3 DNA, CDR3 protein. A D gene is named only where the DNA matches it firmly. Not every row has a clone size; where given, it reads once, few, many or a size class.

-	TRBJ2-6	-	TRBV7-2	TGTGCCAGCAGCTTATCGGTCTCTGGGGCCAACGTCCTGACTTTC	CASSLSVSGANVLTF
-	TRBJ1-6	TRBD1	TRBV29-1	TGCAGCGTCGGACAGGGAGGGAATTCACCCCTCCACTTT	CSVGQGGNSPLHF
-	TRBJ2-1	-	TRBV28	TGTGCCAGCAGTTTAGGTGTAACTCTAGGAGGTGAGCAGTTCTTC	CASSLGVTLGGEQFF
few	TRBJ2-5	TRBD2	TRBV30	TGTGCCTGGGGTCTAGCGGGGGTCGGGGAGACCCAGTACTTC	CAWGLAGVGETQYF
-	TRBJ2-1	TRBD2	TRBV19	TGTGCCAGTAGTGTCTCCGGGACTAGCGGGAACATCGGTGAGCAGTTCTTC	CASSVSGTSGNIGEQFF
-	TRBJ2-7	-	TRBV5-1	TGCGCCAGCAGCTTGCGGGTCAGGGAGGAAAACGAGCAGTACTTC	CASSLRVREENEQYF
-	TRBJ2-3	TRBD2	TRBV9	TGTGCCAGCAGCGGCAGGTATGGCGGGGGGGGCTCAGATACGCAGTATTTT	CASSGRYGGGGSDTQYF
-	TRBJ2-5	-	TRBV5-8	TGTGCCAGCAGCTTCTTAGGGGATGTCGAGACCCAGTACTTC	CASSFLGDVETQYF
once	TRBJ2-7	TRBD2	TRBV19	TGTGCCAGTAGTATATACGGGGGGTCGAATGGCGAGCAGTACTTC	CASSIYGGSNGEQYF
-	TRBJ1-6	TRBD1	TRBV11-2	TGTGCCAGCAGCCCCTCACTCCCGGGACAGGGATGGGGCAATTCACCCCTCCACTTT	CASSPSLPGQGWGNSPLHF
-	TRBJ2-7	TRBD2	TRBV6-1	TGTGCCAGCAGTGATCCCGTAGCGGGCAGCCGCTACGAGCAGTACTTC	CASSDPVAGSRYEQYF
-	TRBJ2-2	TRBD2	TRBV11-2	TGTGCCAGCAGCTTAGTTTCGGCGGGGGGGACCGGGGAGCTGTTTTTT	CASSLVSAGGTGELFF
-	TRBJ2-3	-	TRBV10-3	TGTGCCATCAGTGAGTGGGGGGTCAGGGGGGAGGCTGACACAGATACGCAGTATTTT	CAISEWGVRGEADTDTQYF
-	TRBJ2-5	-	TRBV7-2	TGTGCCAGCAGCCCCCTGGGGCTAGTGGAGACCCAGTACTTC	CASSPLGLVETQYF
-	TRBJ1-3	-	TRBV19	TGTGCCACAGGGGCTGTGAGGGGAAACACCATATATTTT	CATGAVRGNTIYF
-	TRBJ2-3	TRBD2	TRBV7-9	TGTGCCAGCAGCATTAGCGGGAGCACAGATACGCAGTATTTT	CASSISGSTDTQYF
-	TRBJ1-5	-	TRBV4-1	TGCGCCAGCAGCCAAACGTTACAGGGTCAGCCCCAGCATTTT	CASSQTLQGQPQHF
-	TRBJ2-5	-	TRBV5-1	TGCGCCAGCAGCTTGGCTAGCAGGACCCAGTACTTC	CASSLASRTQYF
-	TRBJ1-5	-	TRBV6-5	TGTGCCAGCAGTTACACTAACAATCAGCCCCAGCATTTT	CASSYTNNQPQHF